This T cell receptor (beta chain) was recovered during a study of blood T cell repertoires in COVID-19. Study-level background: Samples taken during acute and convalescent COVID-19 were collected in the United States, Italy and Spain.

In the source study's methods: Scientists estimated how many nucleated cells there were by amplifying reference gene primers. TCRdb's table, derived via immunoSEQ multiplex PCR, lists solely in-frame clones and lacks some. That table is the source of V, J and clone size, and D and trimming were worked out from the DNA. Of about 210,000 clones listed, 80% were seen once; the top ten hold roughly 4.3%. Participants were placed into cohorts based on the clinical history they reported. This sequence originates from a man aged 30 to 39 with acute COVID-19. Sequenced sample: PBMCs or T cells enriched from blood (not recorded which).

In DNA form, the CDR3 reads TGTGCCAGCAGCTTTACCACAGTCTCCCCCCTCGAGCAGTACTTC. Encoded protein: CASSFTTVSPLEQYF. The chain joins TRBV7-2 to TRBJ2-7; D unresolved. From germline, CDR1 is SGHTA and CDR2 FQGNSA. CDR3 size: 15 residues. V was trimmed by 3 bases and J by 6 bases, leaving 18 bases between them. The whole variable domain, filled in from reference TRBV7-2 and TRBJ2-7, reads GAGVSQSPSNKVTEKGKDVELRCDPISGHTALYWYRQSLGQGLEFLIYFQGNSAPDKSGLPSDRFSAERTGGSVSTLTIQRTQQEDSAVYLCASSFTTVSPLEQYFGPGTRLTVT.